Sequencing of this TCR beta chain was carried out in a study of blood T cell repertoires in COVID-19. Study information: PBMCs, B-cell-depleted T cells, or T cells provided the cDNA or gDNA that made up the material.

Participants, roughly 18 to 89 years old, spanned approximately 26 US areas. Cohorts were assigned according to the clinical history that participants reported. CDR3 length: 9 amino acids. V was shortened by 4 bases and J by 16 bases, with 8 bases between the two germline ends. The V gene's germline CDR1 is MGHRA and CDR2 YSYEKL. As originally analysed: For nucleated cells, counts were estimated from reference gene primer amplification. Using immunoSEQ multiplex PCR, the repertoire was profiled, and TCRdb retains in-frame clones only, with some absent. V, J and clone size derive from that table, while D and trimming were established from the DNA sequence. The sample lists approximately 160,000 clones, about 85% occurring once.

The sample consisted of PBMCs or T cells enriched from blood (not recorded which). The receptor's source is a woman aged 45-60 years who had recovered from COVID-19. The V gene is TRBV4-1, the J gene TRBJ1-3; D remains unclear. For the CDR3, the DNA is TGCGCCAGCAGCCGAGACATGTATTTT. As protein: CASSRDMYF.